This section outlines one T cell receptor beta chain sequence together with its context. The entry originates in a study of immune evolution from preneoplasia to lung adenocarcinoma. Some clones are missing from TCRdb's copy, which holds only in-frame ones; the method was immunoSEQ multiplex PCR. In the table there are under 5,000 clones, approximately 90% of which are singletons. Germline loops: CDR1 SNHLY, CDR2 FYNNEI. The CDR3 extends over 16 amino acids. V dropped 7 bases and J dropped 0 bases, with 16 bases sitting between them. The J gene is TRBJ1-5, the V gene TRBV2, with D hard to call. The source material was FFPE minimally invasive lung adenocarcinoma tissue. This clonotype was sampled from a donor of 70 years or more with lung adenocarcinoma. CDR3 region: CASKMNPSGSNQPQHF. The CDR3 DNA follows: TGTGCCAGCAAAATGAATCCGTCGGGTAGCAATCAGCCCCAGCATTTT. The variable domain in full, completed from reference TRBV2 and TRBJ1-5, reads EPEVTQTPSHQVTQMGQEVILRCVPISNHLYFYWYRQILGQKVEFLVSFYNNEISEKSEIFDDQFSVERPDGSNFTLKIRSTKLEDSAMYFCASKMNPSGSNQPQHFGDGTRLSIL.